One and the same sample provided the 21 T cell receptor beta chains below, sequenced in a study of monozygotic twins with inflammatory bowel disease. From the 5' RACE reads, TCRdb lists one entry per CDR3 protein and no DNA. The ten most abundant clones cover more than 2% of a sample with around 410,000 distinct CDR3 sequences. The sequencing sample was made of blood. These receptors came from a human donor with ulcerative colitis or Crohn's disease, or a healthy co-twin of an affected twin (not recorded which).

V is TRBV12-3 or TRBV12-4 and J is TRBJ2-1; TCRdb gives TRBD2 as the D gene, but with no DNA this cannot be confirmed. The CDR3 loop spans 19 amino acids. The CDR3 sequence: CASSFNSQGGSGRFNEQFF.

The genes are TRBV3-1 and TRBJ1-2; the D call from TCRdb, TRBD1, cannot be confirmed without DNA. The CDR3 is 14 amino acids. Germline lookup yields CDR1 LGHDT and CDR2 YNNKEL (reference sequence). CDR3 loop: CASSPQGKGGGYTF. The variable domain in full, completed from reference TRBV3-1 and TRBJ1-2, reads DTAVSQTPKYLVTQMGNDKSIKCEQNLGHDTMYWYKQDSKKFLKIMFSYNNKELIINETVPNRFSPKSPDKAHLNLHINSLELGDSAVYFCASSPQGKGGGYTFGSGTRLTVV.

The rearrangement links TRBV7-9 to TRBJ2-1; as DNA is missing, the TRBD2 call by TCRdb cannot be tested. The CDR3 runs to 16 residues. Germline CDR1 reads SEHNR; CDR2 reads FQNEAQ (reference sequence). The CDR3 region is CASSLGGASGDNEQFF.

The gene calls are TRBV12-3 or TRBV12-4 and TRBJ1-1; TCRdb reports TRBD1, a call that lacks DNA to check it against. CDR3 length equals 12 residues. CDR3: CASILQVTEAFF.

This chain links TRBV18 with TRBJ2-7; the TCRdb call, TRBD1, lacks DNA for checking. This CDR3 region has 14 residues. Germline V gene sequence: CDR1 KGHSH, CDR2 LQKENI. CDR3 region: CASSTGQGTIEQYF.

V is TRBV2 and J is TRBJ2-7; TCRdb returns TRBD2, unconfirmable since there is no DNA. CDR3 size: 16 residues. Germline-derived CDR1 and CDR2 are SNHLY and FYNNEI. The CDR3 loop reads CASSSSGAQNSYEQYF.

The chain couples TRBV5-1 to TRBJ2-1; TCRdb's D call of TRBD2 is untestable without DNA. The CDR3 runs 16 residues. Germline V CDR1 and CDR2: SGHRS, YFSETQ. The CDR3 here is CASSLEFLRAYNEQFF.

The chain recombines TRBV4-3 with TRBJ1-5. The CDR3 extends over 15 amino acids. CDR1 LGHNA and CDR2 YSLEER come from the germline V gene. This chain's CDR3 is CASSQETDSNQPQHF.

The V call is TRBV30, the J call TRBJ2-7. This CDR3 has 13 amino acids. The germline V gene encodes CDR1 GTSNPN and CDR2 SVGIG (reference sequence). The CDR3 region is CAWNKRRSYEQYF.

V gene TRBV7-9 combines with J gene TRBJ2-3; TCRdb gives TRBD1 as the D gene, but with no DNA this cannot be confirmed. The CDR3 spans 15 residues. Germline values: CDR1 SEHNR, CDR2 FQNEAQ (reference sequence). CDR3 sequence reads: CASSSEGVGTDTQYF.

V is TRBV12-3 or TRBV12-4 and J is TRBJ2-5; TCRdb reports TRBD2, a call that lacks DNA to check it against. This CDR3 comprises 15 residues. The CDR3 is CASSFGLAGAETQYF.

V usage is TRBV28 and J usage is TRBJ2-5; with no DNA, the TCRdb D assignment of TRBD2 cannot be verified. Germline CDR1 is MDHEN and CDR2 is SYDVKM. The CDR3 has 16 residues. CDR3 protein: CASSPLLAGAEETQYF.

V gene TRBV5-1 combines with J gene TRBJ2-2. This CDR3 has 12 amino acids. The germline V gene has CDR1 SGHRS and CDR2 YFSETQ. CDR3 region: CASSPHTGELFF.

This rearrangement joins TRBV20-1 to TRBJ2-1; the TCRdb D gene call, TRBD2, has no DNA to confirm it. The CDR3 consists of 18 residues. Germline V gives CDR1 DFQATT, CDR2 SNEGSKA (reference sequence). CDR3 residues: CSATVPGLAGGPGNEQFF.

This chain uses TRBV7-2 with TRBJ1-6; lacking DNA, the TRBD1 call made by TCRdb goes unchecked. The CDR3 loop spans 13 amino acids. Per the germline V gene, CDR1 is SGHTA and CDR2 is FQGNSA. This chain's CDR3 is CASSLGGVRTLHF.

V and J are TRBV3-1 and TRBJ2-1; TCRdb's D gene call, TRBD2, goes unchecked for lack of DNA. The germline CDR1 and CDR2 sequences are LGHDT and YNNKEL (reference sequence). The CDR3 spans 15 residues. The CDR3 spells CASSQGTAAYNEQFF.

V gene TRBV4-1 combines with J gene TRBJ2-7. The CDR3 spans 15 residues. Per germline, CDR1 MGHRA and CDR2 YSYEKL. The CDR3 sequence: CASSQSLRGSYEQYF.

The chain joins TRBV7-9 to TRBJ2-1; TCRdb reports TRBD1, a call that lacks DNA to check it against. This CDR3 contains 15 residues. Looked up from germline, CDR1 is SEHNR and CDR2 is FQNEAQ (reference sequence). CDR3 amino acids: CASTPGQLSGDEQFF.

This sequence joins TRBV7-2 and TRBJ2-1; there is no DNA to check the TCRdb D call of TRBD2. Germline CDR1 reads SGHTA; CDR2 reads FQGNSA. The CDR3 is made up of 15 amino acids. This CDR3 reads CASSSPSGRLFEQFF.

The V and J genes are TRBV5-5 and TRBJ2-6; without DNA, the TCRdb call of TRBD2 cannot be checked. CDR1 SGHKS and CDR2 YYEKEE come from the germline V gene (reference sequence). CDR3 size: 17 residues. The CDR3 sequence is CASSLLGVPSGANVLTF. The whole variable domain, filled in from reference TRBV5-5 and TRBJ2-6, reads DAGVTQSPTHLIKTRGQQVTLRCSPISGHKSVSWYQQVLGQGPQFIFQYYEKEERGRGNFPDRFSARQFPNYSSELNVNALLLGDSALYLCASSLLGVPSGANVLTFGAGSRLTVL.

The rearrangement joins TRBV9 to TRBJ1-1; there is no DNA to check the TCRdb D call of TRBD1. The CDR3 is made up of 13 amino acids. Germline CDR1 reads SGDLS; CDR2 reads YYNGEE. The CDR3: CASSVATQGPAFF.